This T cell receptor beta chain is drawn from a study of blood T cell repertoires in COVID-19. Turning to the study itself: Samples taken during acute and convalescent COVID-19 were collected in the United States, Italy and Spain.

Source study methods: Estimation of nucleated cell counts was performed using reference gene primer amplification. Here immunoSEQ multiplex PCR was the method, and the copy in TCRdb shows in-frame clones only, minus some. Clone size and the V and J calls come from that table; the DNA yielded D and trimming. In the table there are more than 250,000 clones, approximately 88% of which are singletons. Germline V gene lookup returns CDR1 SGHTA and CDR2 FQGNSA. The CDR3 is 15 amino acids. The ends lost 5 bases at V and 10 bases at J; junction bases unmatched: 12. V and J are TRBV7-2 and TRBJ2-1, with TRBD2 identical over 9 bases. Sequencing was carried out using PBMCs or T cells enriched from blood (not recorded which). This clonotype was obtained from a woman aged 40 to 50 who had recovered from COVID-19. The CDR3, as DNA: TGTGCCAGCAGCCCCAGTATAGCGGGAGAGGTCGAGCAGTTCTTC. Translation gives CASSPSIAGEVEQFF.